This TCR beta chain appears in the sequencing data of a study of T cell responses to AZD1222 COVID-19 vaccine (dated by TCRdb to the early 2020s). For the wider study: AZD1222 recipients given second doses at about 4 weeks or at about 12 weeks were pooled, since spike-specific TCR depth and breadth were not found to differ between the two schedules. A total of just over 230 trial participants underwent TCR sequencing, of whom about 210 received two doses of AZD1222 and 26 received two doses of the MenACWY control vaccine. Trial participants were enrolled by age into subgroups of 18-55, 56-69 and 70-plus years, and 148, 28 and 57 TCR-sequenced participants, respectively, were included in these subgroups.

The time point label, as the study defines it: baseline before first vaccination. Vaccinee samples came from UK trials COV001 and COV002, including a single-blind randomized controlled phase 2/3 trial of AZD1222 (ChAdOx1 nCoV-19) in healthy adults. For TCRbeta chain sequencing, PBMC samples from trial participants were taken at day 0 and at day 28 after the second dose. General conclusions and limits of the study: Conclusions about previously exposed vaccinees were limited because only six or seven AZD1222 recipients were SARS-CoV-2 seropositive at baseline. Reportedly, almost half of the unique spike-specific TCRs recognized epitopes lying outside the regions that are mutated in the B.1.351 and B.1.1.7 variants. Most participants were white British and females outnumbered males, and the authors suggested that clonal diversity may have been underestimated. The 56-69-year group was small, and its depth increase did not reach significance, likely because of low power. After two AZD1222 doses, both the breadth and the depth of spike-specific TCRs were significantly higher than at day 0 and than in MenACWY recipients. The whole spike protein was spanned by vaccine-associated CD4 TCRs, and dominant responses were seen in regions 160-218 and 743-854. Because no samples from the day 14 peak response were available, repertoires could be characterized only after the peak T cell response.

The CDR3 regions of human TCRbeta chains were subjected to immunosequencing. The original pipeline was this. Repertoire TCRs were checked for matches against a reference library of SARS-CoV-2-specific TCRs that had been generated using the MIRA antigen-specificity platform. Breadth was defined as the fraction of unique TCRs that were SARS-CoV-2-associated. Depth was defined as the fraction of total T cells that were SARS-CoV-2-associated. Using the MIRA data, every spike-specific TCR was mapped to the spike region that the TCR reacted to and assigned to either a CD4 or a CD8 class. Log10-transformed breadth and depth values were compared by one-way ANOVA with Sidak's multiple comparisons tests. TCRdb limited this immuneACCESS table to in-frame rearrangements with V and J called. A share of clones is missing; checked studies link under half to unresolved V genes, and the rest is unexplained. Clone size and V and J calls were adopted from that table, with D and trimming inferred from the DNA. The sample includes around 160,000 clones, with more than 85% observed a single time. In total, the top ten clones hold approximately 1.5% of the sample.

Regarding this clone: Its antigen specificity is not known. The record has no base qualities; no much larger clone is one base away.

The CDR3 runs 11 residues from the cysteine to the phenylalanine. The CDR3 DNA has 33 bases and is translated from base 1. V is shortened by 4 bases, J by 11 bases, and the region joining them spans 14 bases. The germline V gene gives CDR1 as SQVTM and CDR2 as ANQGSEA. The chain joins TRBV29-1 to TRBJ1-1, with no confident D gene call. The receptor was derived from an adult in good health. The sequences come from peripheral blood, collected on day 0 of AZD1222 vaccination. The sequenced DNA is TGCAGCGTTGTTCACTTAACCATCGCTTTCTTT. It encodes CSVVHLTIAFF.